The 10 T cell receptor beta chains given below trace back to one sample, sequenced in a study of tumor and adjacent non-tumor tissue in lung cancer. No cell sorting was done before RNA was extracted from the tissue. A modified ARM-PCR protocol with three rounds of nested PCR amplified TCRbeta. TCRdb called the multiplex PCR reads again in MiXCR, with one record for every CDR3 protein. The sample records over 110,000 distinct CDR3 sequences, approximately 66% being singletons. Specimen: lung tumor tissue. The origin of the receptors is a man aged 55 to 70 with small cell lung cancer.

With regard to this clonotype: A clone one base away is much larger, so this may be a read error. The chain joins TRBV24-1 to TRBJ2-1; the D gene is possibly TRBD2 (5 bases). Looked up from germline, CDR1 is KGHDR and CDR2 is SFDVKD. This CDR3 has 16 amino acids. The V end was cut by 3 bases, the J end by 1 base, with 12 bases between. The CDR3 nucleotides read TGTGCCACCAGTGATGATAGCGTGGGGTCCTACAATGAGCAGTTCTTC. Translation gives CATSDDSVGSYNEQFF.

The sample holds many counts of this clonotype. The chain has TRBV6-2 or TRBV6-3 and TRBJ2-3; D ambiguous. This CDR3 has 14 amino acids. Deletions cut 7 bases from V and 5 bases from J, with 16 bases between. Germline values: CDR1 MNHEY, CDR2 SVGEGT. DNA for the CDR3: TGTGCCAGCAACATTGGACGGACGAAAGATACGCAGTATTTT. Translated, it gives CASNIGRTKDTQYF.

In the case of this clonotype: At one end, the junction sequence differs from germline, possibly due to a read error. The gene calls are TRBV12-3 or TRBV12-4 and TRBJ1-5; D gene ambiguous. The CDR3 totals 14 residues. This CDR3 is CASSFSMGNQSQHF. The CDR3 DNA follows: TGTGCCAGCAGTTTTAGTATGGGCAATCAGTCCCAGCATTTT.

This clonotype occurred many times. The gene calls are TRBV4-1 and TRBJ2-2; a possible D gene is TRBD1 (7 bases). The CDR3 is 15 residues long. Germline CDR1 reads MGHRA; CDR2 reads YSYEKL. V was pared by 5 bases and J by 5 bases, with 15 bases between. In DNA form, the CDR3 reads TGCGCCAGCAGCAGCAGGGGGGCCTATACCGGGGAGCTGTTTTTT. Amino acids: CASSSRGAYTGELFF.

This clonotype has only a few counts. The chain combines TRBV9 with TRBJ2-3; perhaps TRBD1 as D (6 bases). Trimming left V 2 bases short and J 5 bases short, with 9 bases between. The CDR3 extends over 13 amino acids. CDR1 is SGDLS, CDR2 YYNGEE, per germline. The CDR3 bases are TGTGCCAGCAGCGTTAGGGGACAAGATACGCAGTATTTT. Protein: CASSVRGQDTQYF.

With respect to this clonotype: A read error may account for a junction end that differs from germline. The chain uses TRBV4-1 and TRBJ1-5; no definite D call. CDR3 length equals 14 residues. The germline V gene encodes CDR1 MGHRA and CDR2 YSYEKL. The DNA of the CDR3 is TGCGCCAGCAGTCCCGCAAGGAACAATCAGCCCCACCATTTT. Translating it yields CASSPARNNQPHHF.

To note about this clonotype: A read error may produce the germline difference seen at one junction end. The chain links TRBV20-1 to TRBJ2-3, with a tentative D call TRBD2 (6 bases). The germline V gene has CDR1 DFQATT and CDR2 SNEGSKA (reference sequence). The CDR3 is made up of 16 amino acids. CDR3 region: CSASPGTPKHTYTQYF. The CDR3, as DNA: TGCAGTGCCTCCCCGGGGACTCCTAAACACACATATACGCAGTATTTC.

The CDR3 here is CSARVSVRRSEQFF. CDR3 in DNA: TGCAGTGCTAGAGTTAGCGTGAGGAGAAGTGAGCAGTTCTTC. This chain links TRBV20-1 with TRBJ2-1, with D perhaps matching TRBD2 (5 bases). CDR1 DFQATT and CDR2 SNEGSKA come from the germline V gene (reference sequence). This CDR3 is 14 amino acids long. The V end lost 1 base, the J end lost 9 bases, and 16 bases lay between the germline ends.

A word on this clonotype: A junction end diverges from the germline sequence, so it may reflect a read error. V gene TRBV12-3 or TRBV12-4 combines with J gene TRBJ1-5, with D unclear. CDR3 size: 13 residues. Here the CDR3 reads CANSFSKSQPQHF. CDR3 DNA sequence: TGTGCCAACAGTTTCTCTAAGTCGCAGCCCCAGCATTTT.

Points on this clonotype: A read error is likely, as this CDR3 ends without the conserved phenylalanine or tryptophan. This rearrangement joins TRBV11-3 to TRBJ2-5, with 10 bases that match TRBD2. This CDR3 contains 17 residues. V shed 1 base and J 4 bases; nucleotides not matched to a gene: 9. Germline-derived CDR1 and CDR2 are SGHNT and YENEEA. CDR3 sequence: CASSLGRLAGAGETQYS. In DNA form, the CDR3 reads TGTGCCAGCAGCTTAGGTCGGCTAGCGGGAGCAGGAGAGACCCAGTACTCC.